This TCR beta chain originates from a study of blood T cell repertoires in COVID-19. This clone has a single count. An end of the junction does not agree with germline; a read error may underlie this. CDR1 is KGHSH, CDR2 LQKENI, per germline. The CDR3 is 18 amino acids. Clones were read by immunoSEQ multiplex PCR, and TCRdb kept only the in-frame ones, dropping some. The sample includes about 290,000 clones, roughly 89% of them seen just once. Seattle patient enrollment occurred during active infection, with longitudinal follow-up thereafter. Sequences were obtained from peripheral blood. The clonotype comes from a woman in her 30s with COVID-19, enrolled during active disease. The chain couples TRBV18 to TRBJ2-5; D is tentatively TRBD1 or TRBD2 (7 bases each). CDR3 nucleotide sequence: TGTGCCAGCTCCCCACCAGGGGGGGGGTCCCGAGTCCAAGAGACCCAGTACTTC. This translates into CASSPPGGGSRVQETQYF.